This passage covers 21 T cell receptor beta chains from one sample sequenced in a study of PD-1 blockade in classical Hodgkin lymphoma. The method was immunoSEQ multiplex PCR; TCRdb's version includes in-frame clones alone and lacks a portion of them. The table has several thousand clones, about 60% seen once. Time point reported: cycle 4 day 1 (C4D1), after 5 to 7 weeks of nivolumab. Relapses following autologous stem cell transplantation were seen in all patients, with brentuximab vedotin exposure varying. Negative selection with magnets was how CD8+ T cells were isolated from the thawed PBMCs. The sequencing used CD8+ T cells from blood, collected before the fourth cycle of nivolumab. The receptors here all came from a human donor with classical Hodgkin lymphoma.

This clone was counted a few times. This chain links TRBV10-2 with TRBJ1-6, with TRBD1 as a possible D gene (5 bases). The CDR3 is 15 residues long. Trimming pared 0 bases from V and 9 bases from J, leaving 12 bases between. The germline gives CDR1 WSHSY, CDR2 SAAADI. CDR3 coding DNA: TGCGCCAGCAGTGAGTCTCCTTCGGGGGGTTCACCCCTCCACTTT. Its protein product is CASSESPSGGSPLHF.

The rearrangement links TRBV19 to TRBJ1-1; 7 bases line up with TRBD1. The germline CDR1 and CDR2 sequences are LNHDA and SQIVND (reference sequence). The CDR3 sequence is 14 residues long. The J segment lost 8 bases and the V segment lost 3 bases, leaving 9 bases of the junction unmatched. In DNA form, the CDR3 reads TGTGCCAGTAGTATCGCAGACAGGGCCCCCGAAGCTTTCTTT. Translated, it gives CASSIADRAPEAFF.

The J gene is TRBJ1-1, the V gene TRBV27, with 9 bases matching TRBD1. Trimming removed 3 bases from V and 1 base from J; junction bases left unmatched: 6. Germline CDR1 and CDR2: MNHEY and SMNVEV (reference sequence). The CDR3 is 16 residues long. The chain's CDR3 is CASSLHTGGRNTEAFF. CDR3 DNA: TGTGCCAGCAGTTTGCATACAGGGGGCAGGAACACTGAAGCTTTCTTT.

This clone was seen once. This chain uses TRBV9 with TRBJ1-5, with 7 nucleotides matching TRBD1. The CDR3 extends over 13 amino acids. The junction had 3 bases not matched to a gene; V was cut back by 2 bases and J by 7 bases. Germline V gives CDR1 SGDLS, CDR2 YYNGEE. CDR3 nucleotides: TGTGCCAGCAGCGTCGCGACAGGGCAGCCCCAGCATTTT. Translation gives CASSVATGQPQHF.

The chain couples TRBV7-9 to TRBJ1-2, with TRBD1 as a possible D gene (5 bases). The V end was cut by 4 bases, the J end by 4 bases, with 22 bases between. Germline V gene data show CDR1 as SEHNR and CDR2 as FQNEAQ (reference sequence). The CDR3 spans 17 residues. The CDR3 DNA reads TGTGCCAGCAGCTCGTTAACTGGGGGTCCCCTTGCCTATGGCTACACCTTC. It specifies CASSSLTGGPLAYGYTF.

This clone has a handful of counts. V gene TRBV7-3 combines with J gene TRBJ2-5; 7 nucleotides agree with TRBD1. Germline V gives CDR1 SGHTA, CDR2 FQGTGA. The V segment lost 5 bases and the J segment 5 bases; nucleotides outside the gene matches: 11. This CDR3 region has 15 residues. Written as DNA, the CDR3 is TGTGCCAGCAGCCCCTCGGGACAGTGGGGGGAGACCCAGTACTTC. Amino acid sequence: CASSPSGQWGETQYF.

The V call is TRBV10-3, the J call TRBJ1-3, with 9 positions matching TRBD1. The CDR3 totals 17 residues. V gave up 3 bases and J gave up 2 bases; unmatched junction bases: 8. Germline CDR1 ENHRY, CDR2 SYGVKD. CDR3 coding DNA: TGTGCCATCAGTGAATTCCGGGACAGGGTCCCTGGAAACACCATATATTTT. It codes for CAISEFRDRVPGNTIYF.

This clone was counted a few times. As DNA, the CDR3 is TGTGCCAGCAGCTTCCTGGACAGTAATCAGCCCCAGCATTTT. Translated: CASSFLDSNQPQHF. The chain is built from TRBV5-6 and TRBJ1-5; possibly TRBD1 for D (6 bases). This CDR3 spans 14 amino acids. Trimming stripped 2 bases from V and 4 bases from J, with 10 bases between. CDR1 is SGHDT and CDR2 is YYEEEE in the germline V gene. Full variable domain (rest looked up from reference TRBV5-6 and TRBJ1-5): DAGVTQSPTHLIKTRGQQVTLRCSPKSGHDTVSWYQQALGQGPQFIFQYYEEEERQRGNFPDRFSGHQFPNYSSELNVNALLLGDSALYLCASSFLDSNQPQHFGDGTRLSIL.

This clone was seen a handful of times. The V call is TRBV5-1, the J call TRBJ2-2; 9 positions agree with TRBD1. Per germline, CDR1 SGHRS and CDR2 YFSETQ. The J segment lost 5 bases and the V segment lost 2 bases, leaving 7 bases of the junction unmatched. The CDR3 length is 16 residues. Written as DNA, the CDR3 is TGCGCCAGCAGCTTCTCCGGGACAGGGACGACCGGGGAGCTGTTTTTT. It translates to CASSFSGTGTTGELFF. The whole variable domain, remainder taken from reference TRBV5-1 and TRBJ2-2, is KAGVTQTPRYLIKTRGQQVTLSCSPISGHRSVSWYQQTPGQGLQFLFEYFSETQRNKGNFPGRFSGRQFSNSRSEMNVSTLELGDSALYLCASSFSGTGTTGELFFGEGSRLTVL.

This clone was seen a single time. The chain uses TRBV11-2 and TRBJ2-1; D gene uncertain. This CDR3 region has 12 residues. Germline V gives CDR1 SGHAT, CDR2 FQNNGV. V was clipped by 1 base and J by 8 bases, with 6 bases between them. CDR3 loop: CASSLGRYEQFF. In DNA, the CDR3 is TGTGCCAGCAGCTTAGGTCGCTATGAGCAGTTCTTC. Filled out from reference TRBV11-2 and TRBJ2-1, the complete variable domain reads EAGVAQSPRYKIIEKRQSVAFWCNPISGHATLYWYQQILGQGPKLLIQFQNNGVVDDSQLPKDRFSAERLKGVDSTLKIQPAKLEDSAVYLCASSLGRYEQFFGPGTRLTVL.

This clone appeared once. The genes are TRBV9 and TRBJ2-5; 11 bases are a match to TRBD2. V lost 0 bases to trimming and J lost 5 bases; unmatched junction nucleotides: 3. The CDR3 length is 15 residues. Germline CDR1 and CDR2: SGDLS and YYNGEE. The CDR3 region is CASSVEVAGGETQYF. CDR3 DNA sequence: TGTGCCAGCAGCGTAGAGGTAGCGGGAGGGGAGACCCAGTACTTC.

J is TRBJ2-7 and V is TRBV28, with TRBD1 as a possible D gene (6 bases). This CDR3 contains 13 residues. Looked up from germline, CDR1 is MDHEN and CDR2 is SYDVKM. Trimming removed 5 bases at V and 7 bases at J, with 15 bases between. This chain's CDR3 is CASSALGAREQYF. DNA for the CDR3: TGTGCCAGCAGTGCTCTGGGGGCTAGGGAGCAGTACTTC.

The chain links TRBV28 to TRBJ1-1; the D gene is possibly TRBD1 (5 bases). Per the germline V gene, CDR1 is MDHEN and CDR2 is SYDVKM. Deletions cut 4 bases from V and 10 bases from J, with 25 bases between. This CDR3 spans 16 amino acids. Here the CDR3 DNA reads TGTGCCAGCAGTTCTCAACTGGGACGGACGCTTGGCGCAGCTTTCTTT. Translation gives CASSSQLGRTLGAAFF.

The rearrangement uses TRBV27 and TRBJ2-1, with 7 bases aligning to TRBD1. Germline V gene lookup returns CDR1 MNHEY and CDR2 SMNVEV (reference sequence). This CDR3 has 14 amino acids. The V gene end was trimmed by 5 bases and the J gene end by 6 bases; junction bases not matched to a gene: 7. Here the CDR3 DNA reads TGTGCCAGCAGTGTAGACAGGGTTCGCAATGAGCAGTTCTTC. This encodes CASSVDRVRNEQFF.

This clone occurred a few times. This sequence joins TRBV4-3 and TRBJ1-5; D remains ambiguous. V lost 3 bases and J lost 0, with 9 bases in between. Germline-derived CDR1 and CDR2 are LGHNA and YSLEER. The length of the CDR3 is 15 residues. The CDR3 sequence: CASSHAFNSNQPQHF. CDR3 sequence (DNA): TGCGCCAGCAGCCACGCCTTCAATAGCAATCAGCCCCAGCATTTT.

This chain links TRBV7-3 with TRBJ2-3; 10 nucleotides agree with TRBD2. CDR1 and CDR2 (germline): SGHTA, FQGTGA. Trimming cost V 5 bases and J 7 bases; bases outside gene matches: 15. This CDR3 has 17 residues. CDR3 residues: CASSHSGEREGLNTQYF. The CDR3 nucleotides are TGTGCCAGCAGCCACAGTGGAGAGCGGGAGGGCCTAAATACGCAGTATTTT.

The gene calls are TRBV2 and TRBJ2-2; D is undetermined. The length of the CDR3 is 14 residues. CDR1 and CDR2 from the germline V gene are SNHLY and FYNNEI. V was clipped by 7 bases and J by 1 base, with 10 bases between them. The chain's CDR3 is CASNYPGNTGELFF. CDR3 nucleotide sequence: TGTGCCAGCAATTACCCAGGGAACACCGGGGAGCTGTTTTTT.

The chain couples TRBV28 to TRBJ2-3, with TRBD2 matching 13 bases. Per germline, CDR1 MDHEN and CDR2 SYDVKM. CDR3 length: 18 amino acids. V was pared by 6 bases and J by 3 bases, with 12 bases of the junction left unmatched. In DNA, the CDR3 is TGTGCCAGCAGCAGTACCCACGGACTAGCGGGAGTGACAGATACGCAGTATTTT. Its protein product is CASSSTHGLAGVTDTQYF.

The chain uses TRBV5-1 and TRBJ2-7; D possibly uses TRBD1 or TRBD2 (5 bases each). CDR3 length equals 13 residues. V was pared by 4 bases and J by 4 bases, with 12 bases between. Germline V gene data show CDR1 as SGHRS and CDR2 as YFSETQ. CDR3 sequence reads: CASSTGLGYEQYF. For the CDR3, the DNA is TGCGCCAGCAGCACAGGACTGGGGTACGAGCAGTACTTC.

This rearrangement joins TRBV6-7 to TRBJ2-1; 8 nucleotides match TRBD2. TRBV6-7 is an open reading frame, and its role is uncertain. The CDR3 loop spans 15 amino acids. V lost 6 bases and J lost 2; bases outside the gene matches: 6. DNA of the CDR3: TGTGCCAGCAGCGGGGGGGGAAAGACCTACAATGAGCAGTTCTTC. Translation: CASSGGGKTYNEQFF.

This clone was seen a handful of times. The V call is TRBV10-3, the J call TRBJ2-3; TRBD2 matches 7 bases. The germline V gene encodes CDR1 ENHRY and CDR2 SYGVKD. J gave up 0 bases and V 10 bases, and 7 bases lay outside the gene matches. CDR3 length: 14 amino acids. The CDR3 here is CATALAPSTDTQYF. The CDR3 DNA reads TGTGCCACTGCACTAGCGCCCAGCACAGATACGCAGTATTTT.